Sequencing of this T cell receptor (beta chain) was carried out in a study of blood T cell repertoires in COVID-19. Study-wide background: Sites across the United States, Italy and Spain contributed samples from acute and convalescent COVID-19. The cDNA or gDNA used as material had been derived from T cells, B-cell-depleted T cells, or PBMCs.

Germline V CDR1 and CDR2: SNHLY, FYNNEI. V was clipped by 3 bases and J by 1 base, with 6 bases between them. The CDR3 covers 13 residues. Authors' processing steps: For nucleated cells, counts were estimated from reference gene primer amplification. Data came from immunoSEQ multiplex PCR; TCRdb stores just in-frame clones and leaves some out. V and J calls and clone size come straight from that table; D and trimming were deduced from the DNA. The table lists some 190,000 clones, nearly 90% of them singletons, with 5% to 7.5% in the top ten. This clonotype was sampled from a middle-aged woman who had recovered from COVID-19. The specimen sequenced was peripheral blood. J is TRBJ1-1 and V is TRBV2; D is perhaps TRBD1 (5 bases). CDR3 bases: TGTGCCAGCAGTGATCAGGGGAACACTGAAGCTTTCTTT. This translates into CASSDQGNTEAFF.